Listed below are T cell receptor beta chains from one sample, sequenced in a study of blood T cell repertoires in COVID-19. The method was immunoSEQ multiplex PCR; TCRdb's version includes in-frame clones alone and lacks a portion of them. This table has under 250,000 clones, 70% to 90% appearing once. The specimen was PBMCs or T cells enriched from blood (not recorded which). The receptors were sampled from a man in his forties or fifties who had recovered from COVID-19. Each CDR3 is given with its conserved first and last residue. The order of the fields is clone size, D gene, J gene, V gene, CDR3 length, CDR3 DNA, CDR3 protein. The D gene is left open where the match is weak. Rows give clone size only sometimes, using once, few, many, or a class for an expanded clone.

abundance: .; d_gene: .; j_gene: TRBJ2-7; v_gene: TRBV6-5; len: 15; CDR3nt: TGTGCCAGCAGTAATTCCCACTCGAGAGGGTACGAGCAGTACTTC; CDR3aa: CASSNSHSRGYEQYF
abundance: .; d_gene: .; j_gene: TRBJ1-2; v_gene: TRBV10-1; len: 18; CDR3nt: TGCGCCAGCAGTGGGTGGAGTCAGCGGACCCCCCTTAACTATGGCTACACCTTC; CDR3aa: CASSGWSQRTPLNYGYTF
abundance: .; d_gene: TRBD1; j_gene: TRBJ2-3; v_gene: TRBV29-1; len: 13; CDR3nt: TGCAGCGAGACAGGGCCGGCACCCGATACGCAGTATTTT; CDR3aa: CSETGPAPDTQYF
abundance: .; d_gene: .; j_gene: TRBJ2-5; v_gene: TRBV19; len: 16; CDR3nt: TGTGCCAGTAGTATAAATTCTGGGAGTCAAAAAGAGACCCAGTACTTC; CDR3aa: CASSINSGSQKETQYF
abundance: .; d_gene: TRBD2; j_gene: TRBJ2-1; v_gene: TRBV27; len: 16; CDR3nt: TGTGCCAGCAGTCCGGCGAGGAGCGGGACCTACAATGAGCAGTTCTTC; CDR3aa: CASSPARSGTYNEQFF
abundance: once; d_gene: TRBD1; j_gene: TRBJ2-1; v_gene: TRBV5-1; len: 15; CDR3nt: TGCGCCAGCAGCGACGGGACAGAGGCTTACAATGAGCAGTTCTTC; CDR3aa: CASSDGTEAYNEQFF
abundance: .; d_gene: .; j_gene: TRBJ2-3; v_gene: TRBV5-1; len: 14; CDR3nt: TGCGCCAGCACAGACAGTCCTAGCACAGATACGCAGTATTTT; CDR3aa: CASTDSPSTDTQYF
abundance: few; d_gene: TRBD2; j_gene: TRBJ2-7; v_gene: TRBV28; len: 16; CDR3nt: TGTGCCAGCAGTTTCTCCGGCGTAGCGGGAGGTGGCGAGCAGTACTTC; CDR3aa: CASSFSGVAGGGEQYF
abundance: .; d_gene: TRBD1; j_gene: TRBJ2-3; v_gene: TRBV19; len: 16; CDR3nt: TGTGCCAGTAGTTCGGGACAGGGGGCAATTGTGGATACGCAGTATTTT; CDR3aa: CASSSGQGAIVDTQYF
abundance: .; d_gene: .; j_gene: TRBJ2-1; v_gene: TRBV21-1; len: 19; CDR3nt: TGTGCCAGCAGCACTTGGACTAGCGGGAGGGCCTCGACCTACAATGAGCAGTTCTTC; CDR3aa: CASSTWTSGRASTYNEQFF